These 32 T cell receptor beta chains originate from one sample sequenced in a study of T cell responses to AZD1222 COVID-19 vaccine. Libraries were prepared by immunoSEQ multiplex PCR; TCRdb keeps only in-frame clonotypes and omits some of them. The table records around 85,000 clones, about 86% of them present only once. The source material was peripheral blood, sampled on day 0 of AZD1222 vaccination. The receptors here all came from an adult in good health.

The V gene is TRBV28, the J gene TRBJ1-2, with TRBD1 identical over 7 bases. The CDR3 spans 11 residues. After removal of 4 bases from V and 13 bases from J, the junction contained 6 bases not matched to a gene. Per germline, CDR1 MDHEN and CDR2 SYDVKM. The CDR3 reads CASSSDRVLTF. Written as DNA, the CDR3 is TGTGCCAGCAGTTCCGACAGGGTTCTCACCTTC.

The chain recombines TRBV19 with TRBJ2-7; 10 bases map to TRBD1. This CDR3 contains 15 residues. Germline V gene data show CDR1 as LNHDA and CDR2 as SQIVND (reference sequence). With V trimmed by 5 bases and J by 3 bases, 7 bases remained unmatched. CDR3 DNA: TGTGCCAGTAGTTACCCGGGACAGGGGCACTACGAGCAGTACTTC. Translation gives CASSYPGQGHYEQYF.

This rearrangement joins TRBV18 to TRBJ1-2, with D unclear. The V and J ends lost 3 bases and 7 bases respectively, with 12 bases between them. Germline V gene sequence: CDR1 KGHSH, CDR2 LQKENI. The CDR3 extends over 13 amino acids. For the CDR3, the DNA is TGTGCCAGCTCACCGTCGGTTCAAGTTGGCTACACCTTC. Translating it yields CASSPSVQVGYTF. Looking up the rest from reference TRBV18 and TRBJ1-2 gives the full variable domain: NAGVMQNPRHLVRRRGQEARLRCSPMKGHSHVYWYRQLPEEGLKFMVYLQKENIIDESGMPKERFSAEFPKEGPSILRIQQVVRGDSAAYFCASSPSVQVGYTFGSGTRLTVV.

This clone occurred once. CDR3 in amino acids: CASSQGLAEAFF. The CDR3 nucleotides are TGTGCCAGCAGCCAGGGACTTGCTGAAGCTTTCTTT. The V call is TRBV5-5, the J call TRBJ1-1; possible D gene TRBD1, 5 bases. This CDR3 region has 12 residues. Germline V lookup: CDR1 SGHKS, CDR2 YYEKEE (reference sequence). The V gene lost 4 bases and the J gene lost 6 bases, with 10 bases spanning the gap. The full variable domain, completed using reference TRBV5-5 and TRBJ1-1, is DAGVTQSPTHLIKTRGQQVTLRCSPISGHKSVSWYQQVLGQGPQFIFQYYEKEERGRGNFPDRFSARQFPNYSSELNVNALLLGDSALYLCASSQGLAEAFFGQGTRLTVV.

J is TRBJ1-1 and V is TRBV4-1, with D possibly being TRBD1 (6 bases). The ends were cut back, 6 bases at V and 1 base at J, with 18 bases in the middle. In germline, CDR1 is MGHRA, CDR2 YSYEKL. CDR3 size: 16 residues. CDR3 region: CASRQSQGFGNTEAFF. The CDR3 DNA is TGCGCCAGCAGGCAATCACAGGGATTCGGGAACACTGAAGCTTTCTTT.

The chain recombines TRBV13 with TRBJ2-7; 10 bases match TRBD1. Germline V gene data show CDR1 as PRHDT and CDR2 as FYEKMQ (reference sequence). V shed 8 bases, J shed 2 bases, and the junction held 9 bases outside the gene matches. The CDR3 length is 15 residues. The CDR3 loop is CASGQGVLSPYEQYF. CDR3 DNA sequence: TGTGCCAGCGGACAGGGGGTTTTATCCCCCTACGAGCAGTACTTC.

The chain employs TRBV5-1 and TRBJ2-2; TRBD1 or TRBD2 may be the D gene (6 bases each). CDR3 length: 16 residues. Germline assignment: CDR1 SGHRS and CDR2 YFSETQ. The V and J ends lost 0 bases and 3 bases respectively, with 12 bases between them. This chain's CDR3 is CASSLVEGGHTGELFF. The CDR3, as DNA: TGCGCCAGCAGCTTGGTTGAGGGGGGACACACCGGGGAGCTGTTTTTT.

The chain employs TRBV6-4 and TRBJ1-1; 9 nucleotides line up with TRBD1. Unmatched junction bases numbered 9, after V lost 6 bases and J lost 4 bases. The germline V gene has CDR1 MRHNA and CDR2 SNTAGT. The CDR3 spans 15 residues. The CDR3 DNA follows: TGTGCCAGCAGCCGTATTGGGACAGGGATCACTGAAGCTTTCTTT. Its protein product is CASSRIGTGITEAFF.

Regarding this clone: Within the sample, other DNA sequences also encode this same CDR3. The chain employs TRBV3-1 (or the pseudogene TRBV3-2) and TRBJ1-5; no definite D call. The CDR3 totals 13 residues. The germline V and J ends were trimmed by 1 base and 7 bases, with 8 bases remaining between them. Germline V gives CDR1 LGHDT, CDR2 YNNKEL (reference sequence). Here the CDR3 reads CASSQGGDQPQHF. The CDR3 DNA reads TGTGCCAGCAGCCAAGGGGGAGACCAGCCCCAGCATTTT.

CDR3 nucleotides: TGTGCCACCAGTGAGACTTACAGGGGACGAACTGAAGCTTTCTTT. Residues: CATSETYRGRTEAFF. The genes are TRBV24-1 and TRBJ1-1; 7 positions match TRBD1. The J segment lost 5 bases and the V segment lost 4 bases, leaving 9 bases of the junction unmatched. The CDR3 runs to 15 residues. CDR1 and CDR2 (germline): KGHDR, SFDVKD.

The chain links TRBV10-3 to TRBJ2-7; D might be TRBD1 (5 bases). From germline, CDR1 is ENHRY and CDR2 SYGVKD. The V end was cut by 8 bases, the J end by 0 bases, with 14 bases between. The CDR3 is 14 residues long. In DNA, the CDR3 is TGTGCCATCGGTGGCAGGGCCACCTCCTACGAGCAGTACTTC. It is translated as CAIGGRATSYEQYF.

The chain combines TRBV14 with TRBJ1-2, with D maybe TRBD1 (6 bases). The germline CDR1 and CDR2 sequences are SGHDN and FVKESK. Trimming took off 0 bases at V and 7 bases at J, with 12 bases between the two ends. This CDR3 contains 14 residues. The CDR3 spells CASSQDWTEFGYTF. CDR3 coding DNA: TGTGCCAGCAGCCAAGATTGGACAGAATTTGGCTACACCTTC.

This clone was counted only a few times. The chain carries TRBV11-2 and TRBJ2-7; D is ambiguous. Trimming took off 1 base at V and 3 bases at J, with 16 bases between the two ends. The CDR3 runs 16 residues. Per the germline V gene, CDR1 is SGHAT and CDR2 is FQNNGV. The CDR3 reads CASSLALQRRSYEQYF. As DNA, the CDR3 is TGTGCCAGCAGCTTAGCTCTTCAACGGAGAAGCTACGAGCAGTACTTC. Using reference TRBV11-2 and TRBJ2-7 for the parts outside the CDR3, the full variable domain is EAGVAQSPRYKIIEKRQSVAFWCNPISGHATLYWYQQILGQGPKLLIQFQNNGVVDDSQLPKDRFSAERLKGVDSTLKIQPAKLEDSAVYLCASSLALQRRSYEQYFGPGTRLTVT.

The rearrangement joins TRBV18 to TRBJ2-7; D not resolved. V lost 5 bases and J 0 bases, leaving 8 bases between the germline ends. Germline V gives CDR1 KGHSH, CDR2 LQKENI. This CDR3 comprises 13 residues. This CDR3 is CASSSAISYEQYF. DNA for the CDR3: TGTGCCAGCTCATCGGCGATCTCCTACGAGCAGTACTTC. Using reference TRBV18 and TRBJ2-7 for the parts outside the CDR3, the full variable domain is NAGVMQNPRHLVRRRGQEARLRCSPMKGHSHVYWYRQLPEEGLKFMVYLQKENIIDESGMPKERFSAEFPKEGPSILRIQQVVRGDSAAYFCASSSAISYEQYFGPGTRLTVT.

The CDR3 DNA sequence: TGTGCCAGCAGTTTCGGGGACTACGAGCAGTACTTC. This codes for CASSFGDYEQYF. V usage is TRBV12-3 or TRBV12-4 and J usage is TRBJ2-7, with a possible D match to TRBD2 (5 bases). V was trimmed by 3 bases and J by 3 bases, leaving 6 bases between them. CDR3 length: 12 residues.

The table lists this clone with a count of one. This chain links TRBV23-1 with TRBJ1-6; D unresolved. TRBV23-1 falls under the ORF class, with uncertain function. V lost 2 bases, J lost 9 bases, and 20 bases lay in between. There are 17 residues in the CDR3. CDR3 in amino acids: CASSQRPSPKVTSPLHF. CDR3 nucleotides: TGCGCCAGCAGTCAACGGCCTTCCCCAAAGGTTACTTCACCCCTCCACTTT.

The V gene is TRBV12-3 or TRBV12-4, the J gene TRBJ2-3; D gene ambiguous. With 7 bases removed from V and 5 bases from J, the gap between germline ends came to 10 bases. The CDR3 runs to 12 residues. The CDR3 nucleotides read TGTGCCAGCATGCCTGGTCTAGATACGCAGTATTTT. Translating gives CASMPGLDTQYF.

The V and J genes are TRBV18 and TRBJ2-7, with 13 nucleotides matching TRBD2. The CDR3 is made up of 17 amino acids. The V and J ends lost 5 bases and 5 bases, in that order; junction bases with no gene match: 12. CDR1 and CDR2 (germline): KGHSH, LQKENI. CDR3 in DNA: TGTGCCAGCTCATCGCGGACTAGCGGGGGCTTCGAGGACGAGCAGTACTTC. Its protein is CASSSRTSGGFEDEQYF. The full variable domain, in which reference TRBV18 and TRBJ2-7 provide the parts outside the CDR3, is NAGVMQNPRHLVRRRGQEARLRCSPMKGHSHVYWYRQLPEEGLKFMVYLQKENIIDESGMPKERFSAEFPKEGPSILRIQQVVRGDSAAYFCASSSRTSGGFEDEQYFGPGTRLTVT.

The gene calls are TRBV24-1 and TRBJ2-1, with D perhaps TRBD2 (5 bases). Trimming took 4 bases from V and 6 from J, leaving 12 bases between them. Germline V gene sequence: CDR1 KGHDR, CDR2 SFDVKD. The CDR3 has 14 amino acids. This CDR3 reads CATSDSSPLNEQFF. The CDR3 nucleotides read TGTGCCACCAGTGACTCTAGCCCCCTCAATGAGCAGTTCTTC.

DNA for the CDR3: TGTGCCAGCAGTGTCGTTTACAGGATGAGCAATCAGCCCCAGCATTTT. Translated: CASSVVYRMSNQPQHF. This chain uses TRBV27 with TRBJ1-5; TRBD1 might be the D (5 bases). The CDR3 length is 16 residues. V lost 5 bases and J lost 1, with 15 bases in between. The germline V gene has CDR1 MNHEY and CDR2 SMNVEV (reference sequence).

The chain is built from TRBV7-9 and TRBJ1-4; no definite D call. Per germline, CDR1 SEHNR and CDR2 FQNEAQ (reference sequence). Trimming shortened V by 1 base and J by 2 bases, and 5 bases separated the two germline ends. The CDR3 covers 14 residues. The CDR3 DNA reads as TGTGCCAGCAGCTTAGGGGGTACTAATGAAAAACTGTTTTTT. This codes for CASSLGGTNEKLFF.

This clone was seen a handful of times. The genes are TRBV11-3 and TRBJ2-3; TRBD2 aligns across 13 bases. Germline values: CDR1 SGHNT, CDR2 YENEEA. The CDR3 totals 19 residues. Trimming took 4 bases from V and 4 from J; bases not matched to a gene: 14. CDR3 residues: CASSYPGTSGDLAPDTQYF. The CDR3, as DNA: TGTGCCAGCAGCTATCCCGGGACTAGCGGGGATCTGGCCCCAGATACGCAGTATTTT. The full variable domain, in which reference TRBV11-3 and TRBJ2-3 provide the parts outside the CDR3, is EAGVVQSPRYKIIEKKQPVAFWCNPISGHNTLYWYLQNLGQGPELLIRYENEEAVDDSQLPKDRFSAERLKGVDSTLKIQPAELGDSAVYLCASSYPGTSGDLAPDTQYFGPGTRLTVL.

CDR3 DNA sequence: TGTGCCAGCAGCGCCCCACTAGCGGATAGGGTAGATGAGCAGTTCTTC. This gives the protein CASSAPLADRVDEQFF. The genes are TRBV9 and TRBJ2-1; 8 bases are shared with TRBD2. This CDR3 comprises 16 residues. Germline trimming cut 3 bases from V and 8 bases from J; bases unmatched to any gene: 13. Looked up from germline, CDR1 is SGDLS and CDR2 is YYNGEE.

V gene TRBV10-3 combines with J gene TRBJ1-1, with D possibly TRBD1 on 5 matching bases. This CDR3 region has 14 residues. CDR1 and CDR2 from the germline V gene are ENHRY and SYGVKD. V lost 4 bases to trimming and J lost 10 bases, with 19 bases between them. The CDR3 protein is CAISGGVKDKGAFF. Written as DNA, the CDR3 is TGTGCCATCAGTGGGGGGGTTAAAGACAAGGGAGCTTTCTTT.

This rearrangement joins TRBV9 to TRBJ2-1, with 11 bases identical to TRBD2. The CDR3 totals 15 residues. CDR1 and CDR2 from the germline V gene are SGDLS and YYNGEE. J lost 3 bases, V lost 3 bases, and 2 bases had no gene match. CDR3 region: CASSGGLAVYNEQFF. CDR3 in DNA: TGTGCCAGCAGCGGGGGACTAGCGGTCTACAATGAGCAGTTCTTC.

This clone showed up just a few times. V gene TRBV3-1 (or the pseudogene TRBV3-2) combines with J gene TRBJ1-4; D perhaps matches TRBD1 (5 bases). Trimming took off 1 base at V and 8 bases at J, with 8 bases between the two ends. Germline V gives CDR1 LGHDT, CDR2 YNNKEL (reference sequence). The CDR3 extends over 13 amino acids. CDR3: CASSQGGVEKLFF. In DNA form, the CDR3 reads TGTGCCAGCAGCCAAGGGGGCGTCGAAAAACTGTTTTTT.

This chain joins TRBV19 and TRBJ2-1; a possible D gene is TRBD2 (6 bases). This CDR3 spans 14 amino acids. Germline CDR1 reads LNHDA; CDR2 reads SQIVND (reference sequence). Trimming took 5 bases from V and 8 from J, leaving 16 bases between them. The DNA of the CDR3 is TGTGCCAGTAGTCTCGGGACTCGTCAACATGAGCAGTTCTTC. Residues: CASSLGTRQHEQFF.

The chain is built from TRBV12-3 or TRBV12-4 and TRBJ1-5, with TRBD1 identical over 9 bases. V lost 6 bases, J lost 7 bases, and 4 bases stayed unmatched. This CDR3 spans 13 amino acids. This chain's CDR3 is CASRGTGLQPQHF. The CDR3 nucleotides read TGTGCCAGCAGGGGGACAGGGTTACAGCCCCAGCATTTT.

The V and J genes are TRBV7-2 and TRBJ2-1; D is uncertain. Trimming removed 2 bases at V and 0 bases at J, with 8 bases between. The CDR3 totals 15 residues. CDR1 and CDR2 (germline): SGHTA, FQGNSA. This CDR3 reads CASSLLLSSYNEQFF. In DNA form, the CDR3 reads TGTGCCAGCAGCTTACTGTTAAGCTCCTACAATGAGCAGTTCTTC.

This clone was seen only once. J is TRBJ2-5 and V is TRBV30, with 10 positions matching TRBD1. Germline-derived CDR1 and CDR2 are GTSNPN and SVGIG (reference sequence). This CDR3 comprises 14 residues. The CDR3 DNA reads TGTGCGGCGGTTGGACAGGGGGATCAAGAGACCCAGTACTTC. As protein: CAAVGQGDQETQYF. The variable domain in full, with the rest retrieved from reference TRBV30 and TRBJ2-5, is SQTIHQWPATLVQPVGSPLSLECTVEGTSNPNLYWYRQAAGRGLQLLFYSVGIGQISSEVPQNLSASRPQDRQFILSSKKLLLSDSGFYLCAAVGQGDQETQYFGPGTRLLVL.

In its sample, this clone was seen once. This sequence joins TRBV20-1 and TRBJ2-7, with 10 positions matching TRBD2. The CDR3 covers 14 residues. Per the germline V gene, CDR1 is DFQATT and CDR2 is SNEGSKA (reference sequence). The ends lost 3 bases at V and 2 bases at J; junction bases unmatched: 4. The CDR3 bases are TGCAGTGCTAGTTATCTAGCGGGAGCCTACGAGCAGTACTTC. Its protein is CSASYLAGAYEQYF.

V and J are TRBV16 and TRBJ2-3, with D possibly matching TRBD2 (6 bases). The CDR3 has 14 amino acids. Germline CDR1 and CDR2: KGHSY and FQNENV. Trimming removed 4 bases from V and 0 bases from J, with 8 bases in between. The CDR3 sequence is CASSLADSTDTQYF. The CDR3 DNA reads TGTGCCAGCAGCCTAGCGGATAGCACAGATACGCAGTATTTT.